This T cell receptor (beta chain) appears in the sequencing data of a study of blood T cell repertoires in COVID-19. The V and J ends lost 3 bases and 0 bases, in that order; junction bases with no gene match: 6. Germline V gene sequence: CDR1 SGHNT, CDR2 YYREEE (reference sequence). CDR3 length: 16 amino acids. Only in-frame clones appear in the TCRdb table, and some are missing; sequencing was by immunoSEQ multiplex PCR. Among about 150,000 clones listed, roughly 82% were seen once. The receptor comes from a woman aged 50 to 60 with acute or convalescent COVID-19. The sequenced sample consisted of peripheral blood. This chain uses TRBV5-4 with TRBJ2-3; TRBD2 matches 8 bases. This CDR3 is CASSSGLAVSTDTQYF. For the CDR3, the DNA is TGTGCCAGCAGCTCAGGACTAGCAGTGAGCACAGATACGCAGTATTTT.